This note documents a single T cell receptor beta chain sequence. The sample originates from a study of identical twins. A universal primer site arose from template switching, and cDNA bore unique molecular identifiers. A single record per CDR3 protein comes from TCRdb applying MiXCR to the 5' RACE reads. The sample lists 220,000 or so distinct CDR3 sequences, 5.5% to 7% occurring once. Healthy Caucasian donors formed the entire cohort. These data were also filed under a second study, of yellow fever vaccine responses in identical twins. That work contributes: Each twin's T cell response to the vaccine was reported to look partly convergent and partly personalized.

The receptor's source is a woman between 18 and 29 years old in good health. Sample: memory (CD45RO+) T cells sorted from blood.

CDR3 DNA: TGTGCCAGCAGTGGGGACAGGCGGTTGTCCGGGGAGCTGTTTTTT. It specifies CASSGDRRLSGELFF. The chain has TRBV6-1 and TRBJ2-2; 8 bases line up with TRBD1. The CDR3 is 15 residues long. The J segment lost 6 bases and the V segment lost 4 bases, leaving 7 bases of the junction unmatched. The germline gives CDR1 MNHNS, CDR2 SASEGT.